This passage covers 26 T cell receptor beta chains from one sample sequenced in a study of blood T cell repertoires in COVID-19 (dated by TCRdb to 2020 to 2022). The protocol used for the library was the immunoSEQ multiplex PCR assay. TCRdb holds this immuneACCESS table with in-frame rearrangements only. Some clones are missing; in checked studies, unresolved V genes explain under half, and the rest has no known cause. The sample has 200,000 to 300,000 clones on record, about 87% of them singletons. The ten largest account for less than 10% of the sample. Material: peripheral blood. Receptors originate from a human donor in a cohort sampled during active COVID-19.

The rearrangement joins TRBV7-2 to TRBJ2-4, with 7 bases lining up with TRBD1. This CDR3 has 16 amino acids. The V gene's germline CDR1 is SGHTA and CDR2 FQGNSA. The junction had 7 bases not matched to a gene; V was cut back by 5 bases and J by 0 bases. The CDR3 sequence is CASSQDRALAKNIQYF. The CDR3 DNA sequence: TGTGCCAGCAGCCAAGACAGGGCTTTAGCCAAAAACATTCAGTACTTC.

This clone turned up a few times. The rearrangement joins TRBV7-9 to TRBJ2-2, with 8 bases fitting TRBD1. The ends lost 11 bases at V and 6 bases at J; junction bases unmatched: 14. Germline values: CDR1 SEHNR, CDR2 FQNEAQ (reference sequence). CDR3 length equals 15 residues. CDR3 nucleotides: TGTGCCCTGAAGGGGTGGCAGGGGGCCGCCGGGGAGCTGTTTTTT. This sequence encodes CALKGWQGAAGELFF.

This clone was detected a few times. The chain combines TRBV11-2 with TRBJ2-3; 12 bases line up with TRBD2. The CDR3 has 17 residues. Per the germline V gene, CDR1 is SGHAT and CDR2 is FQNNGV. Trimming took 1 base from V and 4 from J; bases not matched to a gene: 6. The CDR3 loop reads CASSLASGRAGADTQYF. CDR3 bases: TGTGCCAGCAGCTTAGCTAGCGGGAGGGCCGGGGCAGATACGCAGTATTTT.

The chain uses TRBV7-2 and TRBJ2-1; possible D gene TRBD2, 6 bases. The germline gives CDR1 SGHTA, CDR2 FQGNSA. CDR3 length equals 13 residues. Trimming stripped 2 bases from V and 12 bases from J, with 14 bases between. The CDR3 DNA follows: TGTGCCAGCAGCTTATCGCGGGGCGGAATGCAGTTCTTC. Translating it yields CASSLSRGGMQFF.

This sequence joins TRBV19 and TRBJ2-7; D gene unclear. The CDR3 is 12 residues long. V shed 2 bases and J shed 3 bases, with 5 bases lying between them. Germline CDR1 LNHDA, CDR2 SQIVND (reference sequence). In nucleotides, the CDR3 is TGTGCCAGTAGTATAATCGGCTACGAGCAGTACTTC. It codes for CASSIIGYEQYF.

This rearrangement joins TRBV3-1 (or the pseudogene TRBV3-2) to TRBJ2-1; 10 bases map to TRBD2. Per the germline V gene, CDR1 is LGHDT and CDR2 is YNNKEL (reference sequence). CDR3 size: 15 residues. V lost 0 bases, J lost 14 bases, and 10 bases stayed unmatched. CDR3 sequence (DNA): TGTGCCAGCAGCCAAGACCTGACAGCGGGAGGGCCTGAGTTCTTC. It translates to CASSQDLTAGGPEFF.

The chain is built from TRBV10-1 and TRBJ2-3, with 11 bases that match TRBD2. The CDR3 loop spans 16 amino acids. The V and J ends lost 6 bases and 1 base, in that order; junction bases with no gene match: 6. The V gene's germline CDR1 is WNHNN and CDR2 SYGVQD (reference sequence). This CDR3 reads CASSALAGGRTDTQYF. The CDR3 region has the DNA TGCGCCAGCAGCGCTCTAGCGGGAGGCCGCACAGATACGCAGTATTTT.

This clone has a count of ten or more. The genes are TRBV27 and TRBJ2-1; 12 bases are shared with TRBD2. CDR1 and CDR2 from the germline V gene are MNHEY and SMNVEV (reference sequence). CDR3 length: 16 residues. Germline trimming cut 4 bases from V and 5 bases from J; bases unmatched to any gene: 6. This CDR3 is CASSSGRLAGDNEQFF. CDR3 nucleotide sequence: TGTGCCAGCAGTTCCGGGCGACTAGCGGGGGACAATGAGCAGTTCTTC.

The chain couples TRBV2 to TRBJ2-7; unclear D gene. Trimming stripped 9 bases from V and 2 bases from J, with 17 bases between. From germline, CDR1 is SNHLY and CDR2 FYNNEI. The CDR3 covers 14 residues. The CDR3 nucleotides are TGTGCCAGTAGACATGGGCAGGCTACCTACGAGCAGTACTTC. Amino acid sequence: CASRHGQATYEQYF. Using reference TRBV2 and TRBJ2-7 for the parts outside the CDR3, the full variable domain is EPEVTQTPSHQVTQMGQEVILRCVPISNHLYFYWYRQILGQKVEFLVSFYNNEISEKSEIFDDQFSVERPDGSNFTLKIRSTKLEDSAMYFCASRHGQATYEQYFGPGTRLTVT.

The CDR3 nucleotides are TGTGCCAGCAGCTCTTACGGAGATACGCAGTATTTT. Amino acids: CASSSYGDTQYF. The chain carries TRBV7-2 and TRBJ2-3, with D hard to call. The CDR3 extends over 12 amino acids. Germline assignment: CDR1 SGHTA and CDR2 FQGNSA. Trimming pared 4 bases from V and 5 bases from J, leaving 7 bases between. Full variable domain (missing parts from reference TRBV7-2 and TRBJ2-3): GAGVSQSPSNKVTEKGKDVELRCDPISGHTALYWYRQSLGQGLEFLIYFQGNSAPDKSGLPSDRFSAERTGGSVSTLTIQRTQQEDSAVYLCASSSYGDTQYFGPGTRLTVL.

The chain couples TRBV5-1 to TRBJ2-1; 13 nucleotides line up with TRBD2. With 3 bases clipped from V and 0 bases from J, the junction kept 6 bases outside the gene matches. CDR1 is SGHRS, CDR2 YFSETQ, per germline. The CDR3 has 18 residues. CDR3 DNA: TGCGCCAGCAGCTGGGGACTAGCGGGAAGACTCTCCTACAATGAGCAGTTCTTC. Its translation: CASSWGLAGRLSYNEQFF.

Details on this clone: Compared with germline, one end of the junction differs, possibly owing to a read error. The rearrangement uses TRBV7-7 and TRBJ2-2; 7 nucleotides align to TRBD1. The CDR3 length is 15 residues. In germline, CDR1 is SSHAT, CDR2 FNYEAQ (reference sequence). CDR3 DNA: TGTGCTAGCAGGAGAGCCGGGACAGCCGCCGGGGAGCTGTTTTTT. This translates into CASRRAGTAAGELFF.

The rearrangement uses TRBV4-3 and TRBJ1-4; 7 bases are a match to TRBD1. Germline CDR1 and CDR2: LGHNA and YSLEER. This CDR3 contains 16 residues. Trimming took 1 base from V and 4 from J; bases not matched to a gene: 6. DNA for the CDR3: TGCGCCAGCAGCCAAGCCGGACAGGCGATTAATGAAAAACTGTTTTTT. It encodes CASSQAGQAINEKLFF.

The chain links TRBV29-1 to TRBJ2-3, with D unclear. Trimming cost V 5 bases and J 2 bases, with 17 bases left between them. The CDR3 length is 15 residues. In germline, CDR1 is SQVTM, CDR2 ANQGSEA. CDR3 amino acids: CSVSTLRTATDTQYF. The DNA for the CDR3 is TGCAGCGTTTCGACGCTTAGAACAGCCACAGATACGCAGTATTTT.

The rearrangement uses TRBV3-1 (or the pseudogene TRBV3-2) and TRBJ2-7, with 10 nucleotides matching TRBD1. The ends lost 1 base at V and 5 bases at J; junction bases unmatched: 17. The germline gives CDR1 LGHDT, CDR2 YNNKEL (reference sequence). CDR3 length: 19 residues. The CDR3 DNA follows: TGTGCCAGCAGCCAAGCCATGCCCCTCGCCGGGACAGGGGTGGACGAGCAGTACTTC. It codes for CASSQAMPLAGTGVDEQYF.

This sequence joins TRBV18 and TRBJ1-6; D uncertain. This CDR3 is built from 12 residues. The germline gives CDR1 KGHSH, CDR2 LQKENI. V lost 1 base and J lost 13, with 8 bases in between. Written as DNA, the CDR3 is TGTGCCAGCTCACCACTGGCCCAGCCCCTCCACTTT. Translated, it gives CASSPLAQPLHF.

CDR3 nucleotides: TGTGCCAGCAGTCCCCGGACAGGGCCTAGCGAGCAGTACTTC. As protein: CASSPRTGPSEQYF. The chain links TRBV2 to TRBJ2-7; 8 bases align to TRBD1. This CDR3 has 14 residues. J gave up 6 bases and V 5 bases, and 9 bases lay outside the gene matches. Germline V gene sequence: CDR1 SNHLY, CDR2 FYNNEI.

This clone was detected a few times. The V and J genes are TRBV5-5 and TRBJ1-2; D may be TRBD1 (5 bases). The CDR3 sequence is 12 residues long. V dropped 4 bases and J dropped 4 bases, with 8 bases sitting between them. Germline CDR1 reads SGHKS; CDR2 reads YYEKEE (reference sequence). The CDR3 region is CASSLDTYGYTF. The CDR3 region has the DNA TGTGCCAGCAGCCTGGACACCTATGGCTACACCTTC.

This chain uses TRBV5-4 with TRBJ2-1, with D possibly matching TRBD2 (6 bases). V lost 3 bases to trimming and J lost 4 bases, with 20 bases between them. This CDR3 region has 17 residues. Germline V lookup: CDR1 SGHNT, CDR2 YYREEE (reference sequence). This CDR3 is CASSSRAGTGVYNEQFF. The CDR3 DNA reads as TGTGCCAGCAGCTCCCGTGCCGGGACTGGAGTTTACAATGAGCAGTTCTTC.

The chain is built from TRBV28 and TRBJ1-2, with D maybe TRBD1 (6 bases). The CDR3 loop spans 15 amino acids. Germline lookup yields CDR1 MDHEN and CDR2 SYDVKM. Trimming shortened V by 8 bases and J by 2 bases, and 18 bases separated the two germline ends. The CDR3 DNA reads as TGTGCCAGCTTACAGGGTGGCCGAGTCAACTATGGCTACACCTTC. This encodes CASLQGGRVNYGYTF.

The CDR3, as DNA: TGTGCCAGCAGCCCGGGGGGGACAGGGGGCTACGAGCAGTACTTC. It codes for CASSPGGTGGYEQYF. The rearrangement uses TRBV5-5 and TRBJ2-7; the match to TRBD1 covers 11 bases. Trimming cost V 4 bases and J 3 bases; bases outside gene matches: 6. The CDR3 has 15 residues. Germline V gene lookup returns CDR1 SGHKS and CDR2 YYEKEE (reference sequence).

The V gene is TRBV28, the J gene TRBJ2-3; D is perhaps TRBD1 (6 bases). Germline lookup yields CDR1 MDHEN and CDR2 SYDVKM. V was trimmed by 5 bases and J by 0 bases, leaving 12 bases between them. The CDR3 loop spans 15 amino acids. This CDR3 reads CASSLTGVSTDTQYF. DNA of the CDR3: TGTGCCAGCAGTCTGACAGGAGTCAGCACAGATACGCAGTATTTT. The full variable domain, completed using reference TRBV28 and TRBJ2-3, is DVKVTQSSRYLVKRTGEKVFLECVQDMDHENMFWYRQDPGLGLRLIYFSYDVKMKEKGDIPEGYSVSREKKERFSLILESASTNQTSMYLCASSLTGVSTDTQYFGPGTRLTVL.

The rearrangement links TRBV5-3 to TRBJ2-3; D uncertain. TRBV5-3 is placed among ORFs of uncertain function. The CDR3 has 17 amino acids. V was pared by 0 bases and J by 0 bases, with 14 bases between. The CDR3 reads CARSLGSLRTSTDTQYF. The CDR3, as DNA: TGTGCCAGAAGCTTGGGGTCGTTACGTACTAGCACAGATACGCAGTATTTT.

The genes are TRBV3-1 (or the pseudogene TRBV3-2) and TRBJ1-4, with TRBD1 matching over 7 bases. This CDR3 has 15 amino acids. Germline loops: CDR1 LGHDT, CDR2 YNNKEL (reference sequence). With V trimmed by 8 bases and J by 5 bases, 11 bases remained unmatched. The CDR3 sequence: CASGKTGSLNEKLFF. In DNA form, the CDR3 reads TGTGCCAGCGGCAAGACAGGGTCCCTAAATGAAAAACTGTTTTTT.

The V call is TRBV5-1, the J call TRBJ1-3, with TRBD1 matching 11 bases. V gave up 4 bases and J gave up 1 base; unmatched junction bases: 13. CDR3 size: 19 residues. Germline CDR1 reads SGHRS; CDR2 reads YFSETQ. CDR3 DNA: TGCGCCAGCAGCGAACCGGGACAGGGGGTTCCCCTTTCTGGAAACACCATATATTTT. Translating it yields CASSEPGQGVPLSGNTIYF.

The CDR3 DNA reads as TGTGCCAGCGGAGGGGGCACCAACTATGGCTACACCTTC. Protein product: CASGGGTNYGYTF. The chain employs TRBV19 and TRBJ1-2; 7 nucleotides align to TRBD1. This CDR3 comprises 13 residues. CDR1 is LNHDA and CDR2 is SQIVND in the germline V gene (reference sequence). J gave up 2 bases and V 9 bases, and 6 bases lay outside the gene matches.